These 5 T cell receptor beta chains came from one sample sequenced in a study of blood T cell repertoires in COVID-19. Using immunoSEQ multiplex PCR, the repertoire was profiled, and TCRdb retains in-frame clones only, with some absent. The repertoire holds tens of thousands of clones, with over 65% as singletons. The sample taken for sequencing was peripheral blood. The receptor set was obtained from a man between 65 and 85 years old with COVID-19, enrolled during active disease.

The V call is TRBV11-3, the J call TRBJ1-1; D remains unclear. This CDR3 is 17 amino acids long. With 0 bases removed from V and 1 base from J, the gap between germline ends came to 15 bases. CDR1 and CDR2 from the germline V gene are SGHNT and YENEEA. The CDR3 DNA reads as TGTGCCAGCAGCTTAGAGTTTTCGGGGTACGCGAACACTGAAGCTTTCTTT. Translating gives CASSLEFSGYANTEAFF.

The chain has TRBV11-2 and TRBJ1-2; 7 bases are a match to TRBD1. Germline loops: CDR1 SGHAT, CDR2 FQNNGV. The V gene end was trimmed by 5 bases and the J gene end by 1 base; junction bases not matched to a gene: 1. The CDR3 is 13 amino acids. The CDR3 DNA sequence: TGTGCCAGCAGCCGACAGGGTAACTATGGCTACACCTTC. Translating gives CASSRQGNYGYTF.

The chain links TRBV19 to TRBJ1-1; 10 bases fit TRBD1. CDR3 length: 14 residues. V dropped 5 bases and J dropped 5; count of bases not matched to a gene: 5. Germline V lookup: CDR1 LNHDA, CDR2 SQIVND (reference sequence). CDR3 nucleotides: TGTGCCAGTAGTCCGGGACAGGGGACGACTGAAGCTTTCTTT. Its translation: CASSPGQGTTEAFF.

A remark on this clone: Additional DNA sequences in this sample encode the identical CDR3. J is TRBJ2-1 and V is TRBV9; 8 bases match TRBD2. Germline-derived CDR1 and CDR2 are SGDLS and YYNGEE. This CDR3 is 15 amino acids long. Unmatched junction bases numbered 4, after V lost 2 bases and J lost 3 bases. CDR3 residues: CASSVYAGGYNEQFF. In DNA, the CDR3 is TGTGCCAGCAGCGTCTATGCGGGAGGCTACAATGAGCAGTTCTTC.

This clone was counted a single time. The chain couples TRBV4-3 to TRBJ2-5, with a tentative D call TRBD2 (7 bases). The V end was cut by 4 bases, the J end by 4 bases, with 13 bases between. This CDR3 is built from 14 residues. Germline V gives CDR1 LGHNA, CDR2 YSLEER. CDR3 loop: CASSPRGGGETQYF. The CDR3 DNA is TGCGCCAGCAGCCCTCGGGGAGGGGGAGAGACCCAGTACTTC.